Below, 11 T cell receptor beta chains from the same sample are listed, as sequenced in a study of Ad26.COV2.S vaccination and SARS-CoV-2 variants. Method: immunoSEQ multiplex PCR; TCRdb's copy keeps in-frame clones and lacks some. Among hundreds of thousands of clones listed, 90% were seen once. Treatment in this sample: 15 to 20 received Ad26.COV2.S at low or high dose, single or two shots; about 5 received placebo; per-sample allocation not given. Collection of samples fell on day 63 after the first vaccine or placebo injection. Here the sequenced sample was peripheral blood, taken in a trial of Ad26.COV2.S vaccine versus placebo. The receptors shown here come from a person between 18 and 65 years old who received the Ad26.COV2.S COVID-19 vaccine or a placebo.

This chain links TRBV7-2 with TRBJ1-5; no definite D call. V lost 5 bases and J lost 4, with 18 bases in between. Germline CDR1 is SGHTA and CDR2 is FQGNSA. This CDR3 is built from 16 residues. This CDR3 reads CASSHSFRGRNQPQHF. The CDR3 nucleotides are TGTGCCAGCAGCCACTCTTTTCGGGGAAGGAATCAGCCCCAGCATTTT.

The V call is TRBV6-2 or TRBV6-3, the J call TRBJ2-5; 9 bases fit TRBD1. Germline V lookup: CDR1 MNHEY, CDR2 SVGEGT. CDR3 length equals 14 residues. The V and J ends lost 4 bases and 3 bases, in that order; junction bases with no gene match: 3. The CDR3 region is CASSFTGGEETQYF. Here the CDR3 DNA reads TGTGCCAGCAGTTTTACAGGGGGCGAAGAGACCCAGTACTTC.

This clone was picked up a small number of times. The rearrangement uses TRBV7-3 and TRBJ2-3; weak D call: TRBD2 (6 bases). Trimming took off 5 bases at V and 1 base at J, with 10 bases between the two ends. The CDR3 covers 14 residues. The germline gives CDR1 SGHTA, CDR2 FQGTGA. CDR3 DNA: TGTGCCAGCAGCGCGGGACTCGGCACAGATACGCAGTATTTT. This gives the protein CASSAGLGTDTQYF. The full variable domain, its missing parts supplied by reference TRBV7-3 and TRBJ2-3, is GAGVSQTPSNKVTEKGKYVELRCDPISGHTALYWYRQSLGQGPEFLIYFQGTGAADDSGLPNDRFFAVRPEGSVSTLKIQRTERGDSAVYLCASSAGLGTDTQYFGPGTRLTVL.

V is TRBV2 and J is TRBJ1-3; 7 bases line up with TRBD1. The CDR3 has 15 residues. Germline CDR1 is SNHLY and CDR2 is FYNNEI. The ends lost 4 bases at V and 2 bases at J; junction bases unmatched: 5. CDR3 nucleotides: TGTGCCAGCAGTGTGGAGGGGGCTGCTGGAAACACCATATATTTT. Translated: CASSVEGAAGNTIYF.

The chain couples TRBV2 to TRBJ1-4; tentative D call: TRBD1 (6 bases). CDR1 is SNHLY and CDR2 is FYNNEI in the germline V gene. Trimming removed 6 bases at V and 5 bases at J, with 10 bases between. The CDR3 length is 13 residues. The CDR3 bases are TGTGCCAGCAGCCGGACAGAAAATGAAAAACTGTTTTTT. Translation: CASSRTENEKLFF.

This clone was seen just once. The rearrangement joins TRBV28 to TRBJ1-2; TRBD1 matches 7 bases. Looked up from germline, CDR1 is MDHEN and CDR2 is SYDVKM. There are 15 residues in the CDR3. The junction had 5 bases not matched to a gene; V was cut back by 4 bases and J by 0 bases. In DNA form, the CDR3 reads TGTGCCAGCAGTTCTCCGACAGGGACTAACTATGGCTACACCTTC. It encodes CASSSPTGTNYGYTF.

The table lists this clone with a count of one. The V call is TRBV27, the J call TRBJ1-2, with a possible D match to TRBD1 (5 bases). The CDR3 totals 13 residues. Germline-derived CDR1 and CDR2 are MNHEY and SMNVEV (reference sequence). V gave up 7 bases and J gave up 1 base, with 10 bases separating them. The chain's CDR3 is CASKGTVNYGYTF. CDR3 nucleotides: TGTGCCAGCAAAGGGACGGTTAACTATGGCTACACCTTC.

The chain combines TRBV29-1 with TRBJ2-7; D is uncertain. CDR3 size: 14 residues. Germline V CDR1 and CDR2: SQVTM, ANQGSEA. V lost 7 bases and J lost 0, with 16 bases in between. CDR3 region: CSAKADGSSYEQYF. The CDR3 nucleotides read TGCAGCGCCAAAGCCGACGGAAGCTCCTACGAGCAGTACTTC.

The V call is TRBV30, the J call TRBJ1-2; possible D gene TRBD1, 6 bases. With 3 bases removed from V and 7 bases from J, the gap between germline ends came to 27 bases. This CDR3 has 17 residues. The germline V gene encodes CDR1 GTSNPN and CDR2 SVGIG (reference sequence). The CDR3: CAWRGGDARRRLAGYTF. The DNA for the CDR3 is TGTGCCTGGAGAGGGGGAGATGCCAGGAGACGCTTGGCTGGCTACACCTTC.

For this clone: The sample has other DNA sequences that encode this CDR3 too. CDR3 nucleotide sequence: TGTGCCAGCAGTTTGACAGGCGCGAACACCGGGGAGCTGTTTTTT. It is translated as CASSLTGANTGELFF. The chain uses TRBV28 and TRBJ2-2; a weak D match, TRBD1 (6 bases). The germline gives CDR1 MDHEN, CDR2 SYDVKM. V was cut by 3 bases and J by 0 bases, with 8 bases left in between. The CDR3 is 15 residues long.

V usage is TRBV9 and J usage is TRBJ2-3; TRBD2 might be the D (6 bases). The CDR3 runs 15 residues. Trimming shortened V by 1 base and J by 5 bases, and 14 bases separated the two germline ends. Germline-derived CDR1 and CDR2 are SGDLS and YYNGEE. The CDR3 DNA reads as TGTGCCAGCAGCGTAACCGGGGGTCAGGTAGATACGCAGTATTTT. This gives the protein CASSVTGGQVDTQYF.